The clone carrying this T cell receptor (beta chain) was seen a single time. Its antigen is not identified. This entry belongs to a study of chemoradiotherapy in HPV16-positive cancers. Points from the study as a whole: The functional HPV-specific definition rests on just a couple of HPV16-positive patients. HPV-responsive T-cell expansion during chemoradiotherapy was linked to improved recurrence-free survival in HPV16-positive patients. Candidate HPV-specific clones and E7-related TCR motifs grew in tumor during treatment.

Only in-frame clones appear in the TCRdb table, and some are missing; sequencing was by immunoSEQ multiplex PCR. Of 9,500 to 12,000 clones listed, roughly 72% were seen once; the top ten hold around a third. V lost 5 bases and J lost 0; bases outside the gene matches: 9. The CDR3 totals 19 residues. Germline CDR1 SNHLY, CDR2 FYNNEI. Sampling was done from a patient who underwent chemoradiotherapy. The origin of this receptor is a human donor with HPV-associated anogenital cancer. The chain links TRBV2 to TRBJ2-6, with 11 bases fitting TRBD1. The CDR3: CASSFAGTGGLSGANVLTF. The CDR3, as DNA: TGTGCCAGCAGTTTTGCCGGGACAGGGGGTCTCTCTGGGGCCAACGTCCTGACTTTC.